This TCR beta chain was documented in a study of shared T cell receptors in the human thymus (dated by TCRdb to about 2021). Describing the broader study: The study examined how self-reactive, shared T-cell receptor alpha chains are generated in the human thymus.

V lost 1 base and J lost 7 bases; the stretch between them is 17 bases long. The germline V gene gives CDR1 as SGDLS and CDR2 as YYNGEE. The CDR3 starts with the cysteine, ends with the phenylalanine, and has 15 residues. Of all the DNA, just the CDR3 is kept, 45 bases in frame from base 1. Notes on this clone: Its target antigen remains unknown. Base quality data are lacking; no much larger clone is found one base away.

Libraries came from the immunoSEQ multiplex PCR assay. TCRdb retrieved this table from immuneACCESS and kept in-frame rearrangements only. Not all clones are present; in checked studies, unresolved V genes account for under half, and no reason is known for the remainder. The sample includes 700,000 or so clones, with 80% to 90% observed a single time. The top ten constitute roughly 0.01% of the sample. The same sample was also studied in work on human thymus T cells. That second report states: Donors were immunologically healthy infants undergoing open corrective cardiac surgery for congenital heart defects in Finland. The thymus tissue came from surgical resects taken out during corrective cardiac surgery. Biased V and J gene segment usage appeared to be present in both thymic and peripheral blood repertoires. Highly overlapping thymic TCR repertoires among unrelated individuals were reported in the related research. The study characterized TCR alpha and beta repertoires from eight infant thymus samples and four related peripheral blood samples. Donor ages ranged from about 6 to 250 days, and the cohort comprised six or seven male and two female infants. Thymocytes were mechanically released from the tissue and were stored as pellets of 10-30 million cells at -70 degrees C. Genomic DNA was extracted from frozen cell pellets with a QIAsymphony instrument. TCRB and TCRAD loci were amplified from a standardized quantity of quality-controlled genomic DNA using the immunoSEQ multiplex PCR assay. The amplicons covered the V(D)J region and were long enough to include the CDR3 and to identify the V and J genes. The commercial immunoSEQ service was used to sequence amplicons on an Illumina platform. Corrections for primer bias and sequencing errors followed previously described methods, while TCRAD and TCRB definitions were based on the IMGT database. Repertoires were analysed with immunoSEQ Analyzer 3.0 and VDJTools, covering basic statistics, V/J segment usage, diversity estimates, rarefaction and pairwise overlap. Diversity was estimated with Chao1, ChaoE, Efron-Thisted, Shannon and inverse Simpson indices, and also on datasets down-sampled to the smallest sample. Repertoire overlap used strict matching of CDR3 nucleotide sequence, V gene and J gene, with Jaccard-based multidimensional scaling clustering. On average, roughly 800,000 unique TCRB clonotypes were obtained from thymus samples, compared with about 84,000 from blood samples.

Sequenced: thymocytes. The clonotype was recovered from a girl less than two years old with a congenital heart defect. Donor details come from another sample of the same person, matched by shared clones. The chain couples TRBV9 to TRBJ1-2, and perhaps TRBD1 as D gene, on 6 matching bases. The CDR3 reads as follows: CASSVSHHGQLGYTF. The DNA reads as follows: TGTGCCAGCAGCGTATCCCACCACGGACAGCTTGGCTACACCTTC.